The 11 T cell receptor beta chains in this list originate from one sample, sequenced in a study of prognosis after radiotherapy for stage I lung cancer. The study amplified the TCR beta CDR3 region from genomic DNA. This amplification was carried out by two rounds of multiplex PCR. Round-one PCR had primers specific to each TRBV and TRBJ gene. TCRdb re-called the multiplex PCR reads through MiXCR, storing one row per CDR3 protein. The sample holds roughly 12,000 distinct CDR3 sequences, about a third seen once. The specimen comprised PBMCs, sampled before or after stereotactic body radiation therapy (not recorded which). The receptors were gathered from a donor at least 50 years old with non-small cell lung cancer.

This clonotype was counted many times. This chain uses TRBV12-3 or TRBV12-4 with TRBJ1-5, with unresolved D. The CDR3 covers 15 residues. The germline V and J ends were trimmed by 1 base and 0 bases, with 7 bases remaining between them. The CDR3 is CASSLEVFSNQPQHF. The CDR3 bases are TGTGCCAGCAGTTTAGAGGTTTTTAGCAATCAGCCCCAGCATTTT.

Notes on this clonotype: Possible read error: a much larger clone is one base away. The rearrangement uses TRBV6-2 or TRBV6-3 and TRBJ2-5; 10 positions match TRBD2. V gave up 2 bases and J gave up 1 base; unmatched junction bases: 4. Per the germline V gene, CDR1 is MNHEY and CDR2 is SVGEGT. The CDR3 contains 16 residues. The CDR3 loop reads CASSYNGLAAQETQYF. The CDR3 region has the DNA TGTGCCAGCAGTTACAACGGACTAGCGGCCCAAGAGACCCAGTACTTC.

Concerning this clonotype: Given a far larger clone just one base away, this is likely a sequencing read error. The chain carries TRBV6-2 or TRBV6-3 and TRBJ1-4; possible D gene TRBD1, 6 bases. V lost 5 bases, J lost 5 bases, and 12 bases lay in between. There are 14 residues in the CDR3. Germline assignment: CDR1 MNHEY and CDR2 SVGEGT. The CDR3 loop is CASSERGENEKLFF. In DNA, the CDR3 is TGTGCCAGCAGTGAAAGGGGGGAGAATGAAAAACTGTTTTTT.

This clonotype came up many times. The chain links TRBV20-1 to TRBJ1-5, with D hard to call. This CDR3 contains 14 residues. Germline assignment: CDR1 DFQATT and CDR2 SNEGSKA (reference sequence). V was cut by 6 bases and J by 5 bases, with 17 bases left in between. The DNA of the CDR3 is TGCAGTGCCTTGTCGGACGGAGAATATCAGCCCCAGCATTTT. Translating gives CSALSDGEYQPQHF.

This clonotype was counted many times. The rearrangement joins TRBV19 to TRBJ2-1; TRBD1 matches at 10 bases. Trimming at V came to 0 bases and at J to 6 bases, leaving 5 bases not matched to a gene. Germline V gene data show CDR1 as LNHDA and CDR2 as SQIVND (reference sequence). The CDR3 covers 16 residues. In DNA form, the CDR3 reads TGTGCCAGTAGTATAGATCACGACAGGGGGCGCAATGAGCAGTTCTTC. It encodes CASSIDHDRGRNEQFF.

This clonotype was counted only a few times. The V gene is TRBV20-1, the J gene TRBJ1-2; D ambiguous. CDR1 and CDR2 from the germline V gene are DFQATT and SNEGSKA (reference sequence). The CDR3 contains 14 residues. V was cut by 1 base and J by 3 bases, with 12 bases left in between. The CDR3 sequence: CSARGLRADYGYTF. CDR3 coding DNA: TGCAGTGCTAGAGGACTAAGGGCTGACTATGGCTACACCTTC.

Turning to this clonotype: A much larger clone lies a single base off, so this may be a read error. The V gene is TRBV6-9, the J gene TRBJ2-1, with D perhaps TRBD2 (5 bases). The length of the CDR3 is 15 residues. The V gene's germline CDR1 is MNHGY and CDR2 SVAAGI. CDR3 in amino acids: CVSSYAASWRSEQFF. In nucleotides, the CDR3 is TGTGTCAGCAGTTACGCGGCTAGCTGGAGAAGTGAGCAGTTCTTC.

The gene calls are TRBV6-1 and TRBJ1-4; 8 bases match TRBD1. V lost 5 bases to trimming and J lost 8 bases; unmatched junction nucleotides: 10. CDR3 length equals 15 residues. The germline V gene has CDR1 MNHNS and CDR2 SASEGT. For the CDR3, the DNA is TGTGCCAGCAGTCAGAAAACAGGGGGTAAAGAAAAACTGTTTTTT. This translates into CASSQKTGGKEKLFF.

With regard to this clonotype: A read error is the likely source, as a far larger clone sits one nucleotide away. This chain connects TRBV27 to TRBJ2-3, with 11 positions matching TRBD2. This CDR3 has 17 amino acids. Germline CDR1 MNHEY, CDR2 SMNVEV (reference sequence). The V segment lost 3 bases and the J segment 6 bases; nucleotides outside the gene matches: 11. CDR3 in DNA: TGTGCCAGCAGTTTCTCGGGACTAGCGGTACTAGGGGATACGCAGTATTTT. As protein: CASSFSGLAVLGDTQYF.

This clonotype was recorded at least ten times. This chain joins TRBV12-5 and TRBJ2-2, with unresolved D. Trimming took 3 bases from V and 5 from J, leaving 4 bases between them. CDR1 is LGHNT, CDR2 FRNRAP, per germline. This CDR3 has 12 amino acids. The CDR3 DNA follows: TGTGCTAGTGGTTTTCAGACCGGGGAGCTGTTTTTT. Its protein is CASGFQTGELFF. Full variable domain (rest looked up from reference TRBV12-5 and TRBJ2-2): DARVTQTPRHKVTEMGQEVTMRCQPILGHNTVFWYRQTMMQGLELLAYFRNRAPLDDSGMPKDRFSAEMPDATLATLKIQPSEPRDSAVYFCASGFQTGELFFGEGSRLTVL.

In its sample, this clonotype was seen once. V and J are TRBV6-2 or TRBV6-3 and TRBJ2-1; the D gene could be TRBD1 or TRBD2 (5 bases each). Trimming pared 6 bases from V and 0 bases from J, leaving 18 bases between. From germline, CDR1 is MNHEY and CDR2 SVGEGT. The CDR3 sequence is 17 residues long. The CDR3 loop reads CASSYPGGGSSYNEQFF. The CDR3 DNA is TGTGCCAGCAGCTATCCCGGTGGGGGAAGCTCCTACAATGAGCAGTTCTTC.